The 27 T cell receptor beta chains in this list originate from one sample, sequenced in a study of control samples from healthy donors and cancer patients. Repertoires were generated with immunoSEQ multiplex PCR, while TCRdb's copy carries only in-frame clones and drops some. Of 150,000 or so clones in the sample, just under 95% were seen once. Sequenced material: PBMCs. The receptors derive from a man aged 55 to 70 with colorectal cancer.

In this sample, this clone turned up once. The V and J genes are TRBV19 and TRBJ1-2; 11 bases line up with TRBD1. In germline, CDR1 is LNHDA, CDR2 SQIVND (reference sequence). Trimming removed 4 bases from V and 0 bases from J; junction bases left unmatched: 10. This CDR3 contains 18 residues. The CDR3 here is CASSRNSGTGGSNYGYTF. CDR3 coding DNA: TGTGCCAGTAGTAGAAATTCCGGGACAGGGGGTTCTAACTATGGCTACACCTTC.

The chain has TRBV27 and TRBJ1-2; D not resolved. The germline V gene encodes CDR1 MNHEY and CDR2 SMNVEV (reference sequence). The CDR3 covers 14 residues. The V gene lost 8 bases and the J gene lost 8 bases, with 21 bases spanning the gap. CDR3 sequence (DNA): TGTGCCAGCTCCACGCCCCGGGGAGGGAAGGGCTACACCTTC. This encodes CASSTPRGGKGYTF.

The chain links TRBV6-5 to TRBJ1-4; no reliable D call. The CDR3 has 14 amino acids. The germline V and J ends were trimmed by 5 bases and 2 bases, with 9 bases remaining between them. Germline values: CDR1 MNHEY, CDR2 SVGAGI. The CDR3 sequence: CASSPVQTNEKLFF. The CDR3 nucleotides read TGTGCCAGCAGTCCAGTACAGACTAATGAAAAACTGTTTTTT.

This clone was seen just once. V gene TRBV7-9 combines with J gene TRBJ2-3; no definite D call. CDR3 length: 13 amino acids. Trimming shortened V by 5 bases and J by 0 bases, and 6 bases separated the two germline ends. Per the germline V gene, CDR1 is SEHNR and CDR2 is FQNEAQ (reference sequence). CDR3: CASSPGSTDTQYF. In nucleotides, the CDR3 is TGTGCCAGCAGCCCAGGCAGCACAGATACGCAGTATTTT.

The V and J genes are TRBV6-4 and TRBJ1-5; D is uncertain. V lost 0 bases and J 7 bases, leaving 7 bases between the germline ends. The germline V gene encodes CDR1 MRHNA and CDR2 SNTAGT. CDR3 size: 13 residues. CDR3 amino acids: CASSDSNGQPQHF. CDR3 nucleotide sequence: TGTGCCAGCAGTGACTCGAATGGACAGCCCCAGCATTTT.

This chain joins TRBV2 and TRBJ2-6; no reliable D call. V was trimmed by 0 bases and J by 4 bases, leaving 16 bases between them. The germline V gene encodes CDR1 SNHLY and CDR2 FYNNEI. The CDR3 sequence is 18 residues long. The CDR3 reads CASSEAPPGGTGANVLTF. Here the CDR3 DNA reads TGTGCCAGCAGTGAAGCCCCCCCGGGTGGCACGGGGGCCAACGTCCTGACTTTC.

The rearrangement links TRBV27 to TRBJ1-4; D is possibly TRBD1 (5 bases). CDR1 is MNHEY, CDR2 SMNVEV, per germline (reference sequence). V lost 1 base to trimming and J lost 6 bases, with 9 bases between them. The CDR3 length is 14 residues. CDR3 DNA sequence: TGTGCCAGCAGTTTATATACGGGGGATGAAAAACTGTTTTTT. As protein: CASSLYTGDEKLFF. The complete variable domain, with remaining parts taken from reference TRBV27 and TRBJ1-4, reads EAQVTQNPRYLITVTGKKLTVTCSQNMNHEYMSWYRQDPGLGLRQIYYSMNVEVTDKGDVPEGYKVSRKEKRNFPLILESPSPNQTSLYFCASSLYTGDEKLFFGSGTQLSVL.

This chain connects TRBV9 to TRBJ2-7; 9 bases agree with TRBD1. Germline CDR1 SGDLS, CDR2 YYNGEE. V shed 3 bases and J 1 base; nucleotides not matched to a gene: 5. The CDR3 covers 15 residues. This CDR3 reads CASSGGQGMSYEQYF. In DNA, the CDR3 is TGTGCCAGCAGCGGCGGACAGGGGATGTCCTACGAGCAGTACTTC.

This rearrangement joins TRBV11-2 to TRBJ1-3; no firm D call. The length of the CDR3 is 13 residues. Trimming removed 1 base at V and 9 bases at J, with 10 bases between. From germline, CDR1 is SGHAT and CDR2 FQNNGV. The DNA of the CDR3 is TGTGCCAGCAGCTTAGGGGAGGACCGCACCATATATTTT. This translates into CASSLGEDRTIYF.

The chain employs TRBV25-1 and TRBJ2-2, with 7 bases that match TRBD2. The CDR3 is 17 amino acids. Losses at the gene ends were 6 bases for V and 6 bases for J; bases not matched to a gene: 16. The V gene's germline CDR1 is MGHDK and CDR2 SYGVNS. This CDR3 is CASRTGGTFLRSGELFF. CDR3 nucleotides: TGTGCCAGCAGAACCGGGGGGACTTTTCTAAGATCCGGGGAGCTGTTTTTT.

For the CDR3, the DNA is TGTGCCAGCAGTGACTCGGCGGGGCGCACAGATACGCAGTATTTT. It yields the protein CASSDSAGRTDTQYF. The chain recombines TRBV6-4 with TRBJ2-3; TRBD2 is a possible D gene (6 bases). The CDR3 is made up of 15 amino acids. Looked up from germline, CDR1 is MRHNA and CDR2 is SNTAGT. Trimming pared 0 bases from V and 1 base from J, leaving 8 bases between.

The chain uses TRBV5-4 and TRBJ2-5, with 8 bases lining up with TRBD2. The trim removed 1 base at V and 1 base at J, leaving 3 bases unmatched. This CDR3 has 15 amino acids. CDR1 is SGHNT, CDR2 YYREEE, per germline (reference sequence). The DNA for the CDR3 is TGTGCCAGCAGCTTGCCGGGGGGGCGCCAAGAGACCCAGTACTTC. It codes for CASSLPGGRQETQYF.

This clone was recorded a few times. The CDR3 loop is CASSRTGANQPQHF. CDR3 DNA sequence: TGTGCCAGCAGCAGGACGGGTGCGAATCAGCCCCAGCATTTT. J is TRBJ1-5 and V is TRBV2; D not certain. The germline gives CDR1 SNHLY, CDR2 FYNNEI. This CDR3 region has 14 residues. Trimming pared 6 bases from V and 4 bases from J, leaving 13 bases between.

The chain carries TRBV7-8 and TRBJ1-2, with D perhaps matching TRBD1 (6 bases). This CDR3 comprises 13 residues. Germline V lookup: CDR1 SGHVS, CDR2 FQNEAQ. Trimming stripped 5 bases from V and 2 bases from J, with 9 bases between. The CDR3 coding sequence is TGTGCCAGCAGCCCCAGGGGAAACTATGGCTACACCTTC. Translated: CASSPRGNYGYTF.

The chain recombines TRBV5-1 with TRBJ1-1; 9 bases are a match to TRBD1. The V and J ends lost 2 bases and 6 bases, in that order; junction bases with no gene match: 5. The V gene's germline CDR1 is SGHRS and CDR2 YFSETQ. The CDR3 contains 14 residues. The DNA of the CDR3 is TGCGCCAGCAGCTTCGAGACAGGGGGGTCTGAAGCTTTCTTT. This sequence encodes CASSFETGGSEAFF.

This clone was seen a single time. The V gene is TRBV5-4, the J gene TRBJ2-3, with D perhaps being TRBD1 or TRBD2 (6 bases each). The germline gives CDR1 SGHNT, CDR2 YYREEE (reference sequence). The CDR3 is 17 amino acids. V shed 0 bases and J shed 1 base, with 15 bases lying between them. In nucleotides, the CDR3 is TGTGCCAGCAGCTTGGGGGGGGCAGGCTTGGGCACAGATACGCAGTATTTT. Translation: CASSLGGAGLGTDTQYF.

This clone was seen only once. V gene TRBV4-2 combines with J gene TRBJ1-1; D unresolved. Trimming removed 0 bases from V and 3 bases from J, with 11 bases in between. Germline CDR1 LGHNA, CDR2 YNFKEQ. This CDR3 has 15 residues. The CDR3 spells CASSQDQTAYTEAFF. The CDR3 DNA reads TGTGCCAGCAGCCAAGATCAGACGGCCTACACTGAAGCTTTCTTT.

This chain uses TRBV19 with TRBJ1-4; D gene unclear. Trimming pared 0 bases from V and 9 bases from J, leaving 8 bases between. CDR3 length: 13 amino acids. Per the germline V gene, CDR1 is LNHDA and CDR2 is SQIVND (reference sequence). This CDR3 reads CASSIDTDQKLFF. In nucleotides, the CDR3 is TGTGCCAGTAGTATAGATACGGACCAAAAACTGTTTTTT. The full variable domain, its missing parts supplied by reference TRBV19 and TRBJ1-4, is DGGITQSPKYLFRKEGQNVTLSCEQNLNHDAMYWYRQDPGQGLRLIYYSQIVNDFQKGDIAEGYSVSREKKESFPLTVTSAQKNPTAFYLCASSIDTDQKLFFGSGTQLSVL.

The rearrangement uses TRBV4-3 and TRBJ2-7, with a weak D call TRBD1 (5 bases). The germline CDR1 and CDR2 sequences are LGHNA and YSLEER. Between the trimmed V and J ends, which lost 1 base and 1 base, there was a span of 5 bases. This CDR3 is 13 amino acids long. Written as DNA, the CDR3 is TGCGCCAGCAGCCAAGCAGGGTCCTACGAGCAGTACTTC. Translation: CASSQAGSYEQYF.

The gene calls are TRBV5-1 and TRBJ1-5; D gene unclear. This CDR3 spans 14 amino acids. V was cut by 1 base and J by 7 bases, with 12 bases left in between. In germline, CDR1 is SGHRS, CDR2 YFSETQ. The CDR3 DNA reads TGCGCCAGCAGCTTGACGCCTACGGGGCAGCCCCAGCATTTT. It yields the protein CASSLTPTGQPQHF.

The J gene is TRBJ1-1, the V gene TRBV2; D unclear. Germline CDR1 reads SNHLY; CDR2 reads FYNNEI. The V end lost 7 bases, the J end lost 4 bases, and 10 bases lay between the germline ends. The CDR3 sequence is 12 residues long. Written as DNA, the CDR3 is TGTGCCAGCATTCCCCCTGGCACTGAAGCTTTCTTT. Amino acid sequence: CASIPPGTEAFF.

This clone came up once. The chain links TRBV28 to TRBJ1-2; 12 bases fit TRBD1. This CDR3 spans 14 amino acids. Germline V CDR1 and CDR2: MDHEN, SYDVKM. With V trimmed by 11 bases and J by 4 bases, 8 bases remained unmatched. CDR3 sequence reads: CAGGTGGLVYGYTF. The CDR3, as DNA: TGTGCCGGGGGGACAGGGGGCTTAGTCTATGGCTACACCTTC.

V and J are TRBV6-1 and TRBJ1-1; 7 bases fit TRBD1. There are 14 residues in the CDR3. The germline gives CDR1 MNHNS, CDR2 SASEGT. Trimming cost V 3 bases and J 4 bases; bases outside gene matches: 5. The CDR3 nucleotides are TGTGCCAGCAGTGAGACAGGGTCAATCACTGAAGCTTTCTTT. Translation gives CASSETGSITEAFF.

The chain couples TRBV5-4 to TRBJ1-2, with 7 bases matching TRBD1. V was clipped by 2 bases and J by 2 bases; unmatched bases: 6. Germline V gene lookup returns CDR1 SGHNT and CDR2 YYREEE (reference sequence). CDR3 length: 15 residues. In nucleotides, the CDR3 is TGTGCCAGCAGCTTAGGGGGCACAGGGAACTATGGCTACACCTTC. Amino acids: CASSLGGTGNYGYTF.

The chain carries TRBV4-1 and TRBJ1-2, with TRBD1 matching over 7 bases. The junction had 6 bases not matched to a gene; V was cut back by 1 base and J by 4 bases. The V gene's germline CDR1 is MGHRA and CDR2 YSYEKL. This CDR3 spans 15 amino acids. The CDR3, as DNA: TGCGCCAGCAGCCAAGGGTCCGGGACAGCCTATGGCTACACCTTC. Protein product: CASSQGSGTAYGYTF.

J is TRBJ2-1 and V is TRBV3-1 (or the pseudogene TRBV3-2), with no clear D. V gave up 0 bases and J gave up 0 bases, with 9 bases separating them. Germline assignment: CDR1 LGHDT and CDR2 YNNKEL (reference sequence). The CDR3 is made up of 16 amino acids. CDR3 sequence (DNA): TGTGCCAGCAGCCAAGACTCATCCCGCTCCTACAATGAGCAGTTCTTC. It codes for CASSQDSSRSYNEQFF.

This clone came up once. The V gene is TRBV4-3, the J gene TRBJ1-2; 8 bases match TRBD1. The CDR3 is 15 residues long. After removal of 0 bases from V and 5 bases from J, the junction contained 5 bases not matched to a gene. CDR1 is LGHNA, CDR2 YSLEER, per germline. This CDR3 is CASSQDPQGAYGYTF. CDR3 in DNA: TGCGCCAGCAGCCAAGATCCCCAGGGGGCTTATGGCTACACCTTC.